This passage covers 3 T cell receptor beta chains from one sample sequenced in a study of patients and donors after allogeneic stem cell transplantation. TCRdb used MiXCR to reprocess the RT-PCR reads, holding one entry per CDR3 protein. The sample shows roughly 960,000 distinct CDR3 sequences, roughly 18% of them seen only once. Sequences were obtained from blood, either unsorted or a sorted T cell fraction (not recorded which). All receptors come from a human donor who was either an allogeneic HSCT recipient or a stem cell or donor lymphocyte infusion donor (not recorded which). It is not recorded whose cells these are; they may come from a transplant donor.

CDR3 sequence reads: CASSSGQGIARVLTF. CDR3 nucleotides: TGTGCCAGCAGTTCGGGACAGGGGATCGCGAGGGTCCTGACTTTC. V gene TRBV12-3 or TRBV12-4 combines with J gene TRBJ2-6; 10 nucleotides agree with TRBD1. J lost 13 bases, V lost 4 bases, and 10 bases had no gene match. This CDR3 contains 15 residues.

The chain combines TRBV20-1 with TRBJ1-1; D is unresolved. The CDR3 runs to 13 residues. Per germline, CDR1 DFQATT and CDR2 SNEGSKA (reference sequence). The CDR3 bases are TGCAGGAGCGTTGGGAGGGTGGGCACTGAAGCTTTCTTT. Amino acid sequence: CRSVGRVGTEAFF.

This clonotype was recorded a few times. This rearrangement joins TRBV12-3 or TRBV12-4 to TRBJ2-1; no clear D gene. The CDR3 has 13 residues. V was shortened by 6 bases and J by 8 bases, with 14 bases between the two germline ends. The CDR3 DNA is TGTGCCAGCAGCCCTATACTGAACGATGAGCAGTTCTTC. This translates into CASSPILNDEQFF.